This T cell receptor beta chain was identified in a study of T cells after yellow fever vaccination. The overall study: Fractions of limited cellularity were prepared by means of SMART-Seq v4 Ultra Low Input.

Looked up from germline, CDR1 is SGHTA and CDR2 is FQGNSA. CDR3 length: 13 residues. TCRdb reprocessed the 5' RACE reads via MiXCR and lists one record per CDR3 protein. The sample includes 200,000 to 300,000 distinct CDR3 sequences, 10% to 15% seen only once; the top ten take about 0.51%. Study-level points and caveats: FACS-sorted repertoires could harbor abundant contaminating bulk-population clonotypes. Reappearance after the booster was observed for most primary-vaccination clones (roughly 97% CD4, approximately 90% CD8).

To note about this clonotype: The antigen is not known.

The receptor was derived from a young man who received the YFV17D yellow fever vaccine. The starting material was CD4+ T cells sorted from PBMCs, obtained 45 days after the yellow fever booster vaccination. The chain couples TRBV7-2 to TRBJ2-2; D might be TRBD1 (6 bases). Here the CDR3 reads CAKGDPNTGELFF. The CDR3, as DNA: TGTGCTAAGGGGGATCCGAACACCGGGGAGCTGTTTTTT.